The rows below give T cell receptor beta chains drawn from one sample of a study of T-cell memory formation after mild COVID-19. TCRdb itself ran the 5' RACE reads through MiXCR, one entry per CDR3 protein. Among around 250,000 distinct CDR3 sequences, approximately 9% were seen once, and the ten largest hold 20% to 25%. Sequencing used PBMCs or a T cell subset sorted from them (not recorded which). These TCRs come from a man younger than 30 who had mild COVID-19 (a few samples of this study predate the infection). Cell type and time point are not known. Both conserved end residues are part of each CDR3. A D gene is named only where the DNA matches it firmly. The listing skips clone size in some rows; elsewhere it reads once, few, many or a size class.

cdr3_length	v_call	j_call	d_call	clone_size	cdr3_aa	cdr3_nt
12	TRBV20-1	TRBJ1-1	NA	few	CSASKGLTEAFF	TGCAGTGCTAGTAAGGGCCTCACTGAAGCTTTCTTT
16	TRBV11-2	TRBJ2-5	TRBD2	NA	CASSLVAGGFRETQYF	TGTGCCAGCAGCTTAGTGGCGGGGGGCTTTAGGGAGACCCAGTACTTC
15	TRBV5-1	TRBJ2-7	NA	NA	CASSPMGTSSYEQYF	TGCGCCAGCAGCCCGATGGGGACAAGCTCCTACGAGCAGTACTTC
15	TRBV6-5	TRBJ2-3	TRBD2	NA	CASSNRAGGPDTQYF	TGTGCCAGCAGCAACCGGGCGGGGGGGCCGGATACGCAGTATTTT
16	TRBV28	TRBJ2-1	NA	NA	CASSLNSPSGGNEQFF	TGTGCCAGCAGTTTAAACTCGCCCAGCGGTGGTAATGAGCAGTTCTTC
14	TRBV6-5	TRBJ1-2	NA	NA	CASSYVEGDYGYTF	TGTGCCAGCAGTTACGTGGAAGGGGACTATGGCTACACCTTC
13	TRBV3-1	TRBJ1-2	NA	few	CASSQGRENGYTF	TGTGCCAGCAGCCAAGGGAGAGAGAATGGCTACACCTTC
12	TRBV7-9	TRBJ2-5	NA	many	CASSLNQETQYF	TGTGCCAGCAGCTTAAATCAAGAGACCCAGTACTTC
13	TRBV20-1	TRBJ1-5	NA	few	CSARTAPNQPQHF	TGCAGTGCCCGGACAGCTCCCAATCAGCCCCAGCATTTT
15	TRBV6-5	TRBJ2-5	NA	NA	CASSYSTRGQETQYF	TGTGCCAGCAGTTACTCGACTAGGGGGCAAGAGACCCAGTACTTC
15	TRBV7-3	TRBJ2-3	TRBD1	NA	CASSGTGGFTDTQYF	TGTGCCAGCAGCGGGACAGGGGGATTCACAGATACGCAGTATTTT
16	TRBV7-9	TRBJ1-1	TRBD1	NA	CASSLGGQGINTEAFF	TGTGCCAGCAGCTTAGGGGGACAGGGGATTAACACTGAAGCTTTCTTT
14	TRBV7-2	TRBJ1-6	NA	few	CASNGGGQESPLHF	TGTGCCAGCAACGGGGGGGGGCAGGAGTCACCCCTCCACTTT
13	TRBV6-1	TRBJ1-2	NA	NA	CASNADGNYGYTF	TGTGCCAGCAATGCAGACGGGAACTATGGCTACACCTTC
13	TRBV7-2	TRBJ1-5	NA	many	CASSSDYNQPQHF	TGTGCCAGCAGCTCGGACTACAATCAGCCCCAGCATTTT
15	TRBV19	TRBJ1-5	NA	NA	CASSWSDYSNQPQHF	TGTGCCAGTAGTTGGTCGGACTATAGCAATCAGCCCCAGCATTTT
18	TRBV20-1	TRBJ2-2	TRBD1	NA	CSARDPDREFSSTGELFF	TGCAGTGCTAGAGATCCGGACAGGGAATTTAGTTCCACCGGGGAGCTGTTTTTT
14	TRBV24-1	TRBJ2-3	NA	few	CATSPGTNTDTQYF	TGTGCCACCAGTCCAGGGACAAACACAGATACGCAGTATTTT
16	TRBV7-9	TRBJ2-7	NA	NA	CASSSLLQGPHYEQYF	TGTGCCAGCAGCTCCCTACTACAGGGCCCGCACTACGAGCAGTACTTC
12	TRBV20-1	TRBJ1-5	NA	NA	CSARDGAQPQHF	TGCAGTGCTAGAGACGGGGCACAGCCCCAGCATTTT
13	TRBV7-3	TRBJ2-1	NA	NA	CASSLGEGNEQFF	TGTGCCAGCAGCTTAGGAGAGGGCAATGAGCAGTTCTTC
14	TRBV7-2	TRBJ1-4	NA	many	CASSPGQGSEKLFF	TGTGCCAGCAGCCCTGGGCAGGGTTCTGAAAAACTGTTTTTT
15	TRBV7-2	TRBJ2-2	TRBD2	many	CASSFSSGAPGELFF	TGTGCCAGCAGCTTTTCTAGCGGGGCCCCCGGGGAGCTGTTTTTT
15	TRBV10-3	TRBJ1-4	NA	few	CAISPGAPSDEKLFF	TGTGCCATCAGCCCGGGGGCACCGAGTGATGAAAAACTGTTTTTT
14	TRBV12-3/TRBV12-4	TRBJ2-5	TRBD1	few	CASREQGDQETQYF	TGTGCCAGCAGGGAACAGGGGGACCAAGAGACCCAGTACTTC
15	TRBV19	TRBJ1-5	NA	few	CASSMDGVSNQPQHF	TGTGCCAGTAGTATGGACGGGGTGAGCAATCAGCCCCAGCATTTT
15	TRBV5-1	TRBJ1-1	TRBD1	many	CASSRDRGISTEAFF	TGCGCCAGCAGCAGGGACAGGGGGATTTCCACTGAAGCTTTCTTT
16	TRBV10-2	TRBJ2-1	TRBD2	few	CASSGLAGSSYNEQFF	TGCGCCAGCAGTGGTTTAGCGGGGTCATCCTACAATGAGCAGTTCTTC
15	TRBV19	TRBJ2-1	NA	few	CASSPRALSYNEQFF	TGTGCCAGTAGTCCCCGTGCTCTCTCCTACAATGAGCAGTTCTTC
13	TRBV7-2	TRBJ1-1	NA	NA	CASSSDLIKGAFF	TGTGCCAGCAGCTCCGATCTGATAAAGGGAGCTTTCTTT
11	TRBV28	TRBJ1-1	NA	few	CAIRGRWGAFF	TGTGCCATCAGGGGCCGTTGGGGAGCTTTCTTT
13	TRBV6-6	TRBJ2-3	TRBD2	few	CASGGVSTDTQYF	TGTGCCAGCGGGGGGGTAAGCACAGATACGCAGTATTTT